One sample yielded the 25 T cell receptor beta chains listed below, sequenced in a study of T-cell memory formation after mild COVID-19. TCRdb re-called the 5' RACE reads with MiXCR, one entry per CDR3 protein. The top ten clones hold approximately 26% of a sample with 70,000 to 100,000 distinct CDR3 sequences, less than 15% of them seen once. The source material was PBMCs or a T cell subset sorted from them (not recorded which). Every receptor here comes from an adult woman who had mild COVID-19 (a few samples of this study predate the infection). Cell type and time point are not known.

This clonotype showed up just a few times. The chain is built from TRBV12-3 or TRBV12-4 and TRBJ2-7; 12 bases are shared with TRBD2. The trim removed 8 bases at V and 6 bases at J, leaving 5 bases unmatched. The CDR3 extends over 13 amino acids. CDR3 in amino acids: CASATSGSSEQYF. CDR3 nucleotide sequence: TGTGCCAGCGCGACTAGCGGGAGTTCCGAGCAGTACTTC.

The J gene is TRBJ1-6, the V gene TRBV7-9; D call uncertain. The CDR3 runs to 14 residues. CDR1 is SEHNR, CDR2 FQNEAQ, per germline (reference sequence). V dropped 1 base and J dropped 10 bases, with 11 bases sitting between them. The CDR3 bases are TGTGCCAGCAGCTTAGTCTTAGAAGGCTCACCCCTCCACTTT. The encoded protein is CASSLVLEGSPLHF.

The V and J genes are TRBV12-3 or TRBV12-4 and TRBJ1-4; D is unresolved. V dropped 5 bases and J dropped 0 bases, with 10 bases sitting between them. This CDR3 comprises 15 residues. In DNA, the CDR3 is TGTGCCAGCAGTGAGACGTATGCAACTAATGAAAAACTGTTTTTT. Amino acid sequence: CASSETYATNEKLFF.

The genes are TRBV6-5 and TRBJ2-7; D gene ambiguous. CDR1 is MNHEY, CDR2 SVGAGI, per germline. V lost 2 bases and J lost 3, with 14 bases in between. CDR3 length: 15 residues. The CDR3 sequence: CASSYVADSYYEQYF. The CDR3 DNA follows: TGTGCCAGCAGTTACGTCGCGGATTCTTACTACGAGCAGTACTTC.

This clonotype was seen a handful of times. The genes are TRBV7-6 and TRBJ2-7, with 8 bases matching TRBD1. The CDR3 is 15 amino acids. V was pared by 2 bases and J by 5 bases, with 8 bases of the junction left unmatched. Per the germline V gene, CDR1 is SGHVS and CDR2 is FNYEAQ. The CDR3 loop reads CASSLLEDRDHEQYF. In DNA form, the CDR3 reads TGTGCCAGCAGCTTATTAGAGGACAGGGACCACGAGCAGTACTTC.

V and J are TRBV23-1 and TRBJ2-1; 8 nucleotides align to TRBD1. Being an ORF, TRBV23-1 has a function that is uncertain. This CDR3 has 16 amino acids. V lost 2 bases, J lost 5 bases, and 8 bases stayed unmatched. CDR3: CASSQPEDRDNNEQFF. As DNA, the CDR3 is TGCGCCAGCAGTCAACCGGAGGACAGGGATAACAATGAGCAGTTCTTC.

A word on this clonotype: This may be a read error: a much more frequent sequence differs by one nucleotide. V and J are TRBV25-1 and TRBJ2-7, with D tentatively TRBD1 (6 bases). This CDR3 is built from 16 residues. Germline V gene sequence: CDR1 MGHDK, CDR2 SYGVNS. The CDR3 spells CASSGKDSRYSDEQYF. The CDR3 DNA reads as TGTGCCAGCAGTGGCAAGGACAGTCGATACTCCGACGAGCAGTACTTC.

This clonotype turned up a few times. The chain uses TRBV28 and TRBJ2-7, with D possibly called TRBD1 or TRBD2 (5 bases each). Germline V gene sequence: CDR1 MDHEN, CDR2 SYDVKM. Deletions cut 5 bases from V and 1 base from J, with 9 bases between. The CDR3 has 13 residues. The CDR3 reads CASSAWGSYEQYF. The CDR3 DNA reads as TGTGCCAGCAGTGCCTGGGGGTCCTACGAGCAGTACTTC.

The chain combines TRBV20-1 with TRBJ1-1, with D possibly being TRBD1 (5 bases). This CDR3 region has 13 residues. CDR1 and CDR2 (germline): DFQATT, SNEGSKA (reference sequence). Trimming took 0 bases from V and 3 from J, leaving 8 bases between them. CDR3 nucleotides: TGCAGTGCTAGAGATCCGGGGGACACTGAAGCTTTCTTT. The encoded protein is CSARDPGDTEAFF.

This chain links TRBV7-9 with TRBJ2-5, with 8 bases fitting TRBD2. J gave up 4 bases and V 4 bases, and 14 bases lay outside the gene matches. CDR3 length: 17 residues. Germline CDR1 is SEHNR and CDR2 is FQNEAQ (reference sequence). The CDR3 region is CASSYPPGREERETQYF. In DNA form, the CDR3 reads TGTGCCAGCAGCTATCCCCCCGGGCGGGAGGAAAGAGAGACCCAGTACTTC.

The V gene is TRBV4-1, the J gene TRBJ2-1; tentative D call: TRBD2 (6 bases). Germline V gene lookup returns CDR1 MGHRA and CDR2 YSYEKL. V was trimmed by 1 base and J by 5 bases, leaving 12 bases between them. The CDR3 contains 15 residues. The CDR3 protein is CASSQVRGYHNEQFF. CDR3 DNA sequence: TGCGCCAGCAGCCAAGTCCGGGGGTACCACAATGAGCAGTTCTTC.

This clonotype has more than one count but fewer than ten. The chain carries TRBV30 and TRBJ2-1; D uncertain. Trimming shortened V by 2 bases and J by 5 bases, and 10 bases separated the two germline ends. The CDR3 spans 13 residues. Germline V gives CDR1 GTSNPN, CDR2 SVGIG (reference sequence). Here the CDR3 DNA reads TGTGCCTGGAGTCAAGACCCCAACAATGAGCAGTTCTTC. The encoded protein is CAWSQDPNNEQFF.

This clonotype was observed a few times. V gene TRBV9 combines with J gene TRBJ2-5; D is uncertain. The ends were cut back, 1 base at V and 2 bases at J, with 9 bases in the middle. In germline, CDR1 is SGDLS, CDR2 YYNGEE. There are 14 residues in the CDR3. The CDR3 loop is CASSVSQDQETQYF. The CDR3 DNA is TGTGCCAGCAGCGTATCGCAGGATCAAGAGACCCAGTACTTC.

This clonotype was counted ten times or more. This CDR3 reads CASSPQASGPVKNIQYF. In DNA form, the CDR3 reads TGTGCCAGCAGCCCCCAGGCCAGCGGGCCAGTCAAAAACATTCAGTACTTC. The chain carries TRBV7-9 and TRBJ2-4; possibly TRBD2 for D (6 bases). Trimming stripped 5 bases from V and 3 bases from J, with 20 bases between. The CDR3 length is 17 residues. Germline assignment: CDR1 SEHNR and CDR2 FQNEAQ (reference sequence).

The gene calls are TRBV6-1 and TRBJ1-1, with 9 positions matching TRBD1. Germline V gives CDR1 MNHNS, CDR2 SASEGT. V lost 7 bases to trimming and J lost 5 bases; unmatched junction nucleotides: 11. The CDR3 is 15 residues long. The CDR3 DNA follows: TGTGCCAGCACCATTGGACAGGGGTTTCGTACTGAAGCTTTCTTT. Amino acid sequence: CASTIGQGFRTEAFF.

There are a few counts of this clonotype. The genes are TRBV7-9 and TRBJ2-2; D is undetermined. Between the trimmed V and J ends, which lost 4 bases and 4 bases, there was a span of 7 bases. The germline gives CDR1 SEHNR, CDR2 FQNEAQ (reference sequence). The CDR3 has 13 residues. Here the CDR3 reads CASSSSITGELFF. CDR3 nucleotides: TGTGCCAGCAGCTCCAGTATCACCGGGGAGCTGTTTTTT.

The chain is built from TRBV12-3 or TRBV12-4 and TRBJ1-2, with D perhaps TRBD1 (5 bases). V lost 0 bases to trimming and J lost 2 bases, with 10 bases between them. This CDR3 contains 15 residues. The CDR3 reads CASSLAWDGNYGYTF. In DNA, the CDR3 is TGTGCCAGCAGTTTAGCTTGGGACGGAAACTATGGCTACACCTTC.

The chain combines TRBV7-2 with TRBJ2-1, with 8 bases matching TRBD2. The ends lost 3 bases at V and 8 bases at J; junction bases unmatched: 6. Per the germline V gene, CDR1 is SGHTA and CDR2 is FQGNSA. This CDR3 has 14 amino acids. For the CDR3, the DNA is TGTGCCAGCAGCTTTTGGACTAGCACAGATGAGCAGTTCTTC. Translated, it gives CASSFWTSTDEQFF. Full variable domain (remainder filled in from reference TRBV7-2 and TRBJ2-1): GAGVSQSPSNKVTEKGKDVELRCDPISGHTALYWYRQSLGQGLEFLIYFQGNSAPDKSGLPSDRFSAERTGGSVSTLTIQRTQQEDSAVYLCASSFWTSTDEQFFGPGTRLTVL.

This chain uses TRBV7-8 with TRBJ1-1; the D is unclear. Germline V lookup: CDR1 SGHVS, CDR2 FQNEAQ. This CDR3 has 13 residues. V lost 5 bases and J lost 5, with 12 bases in between. CDR3 sequence: CASSLGSHTEAFF. CDR3 in DNA: TGTGCCAGCAGCCTAGGATCGCATACTGAAGCTTTCTTT. Looking up the rest from reference TRBV7-8 and TRBJ1-1 gives the full variable domain: GAGVSQSPRYKVAKRGQDVALRCDPISGHVSLFWYQQALGQGPEFLTYFQNEAQLDKSGLPSDRFFAERPEGSVSTLKIQRTQQEDSAVYLCASSLGSHTEAFFGQGTRLTVV.

This clonotype turned up a few times. As DNA, the CDR3 is TGTGCCAGCATGCACGGGGAGCTGTTTTTT. Its protein product is CASMHGELFF. This chain connects TRBV6-1 to TRBJ2-2, with D unclear. This CDR3 is 10 amino acids long. Germline values: CDR1 MNHNS, CDR2 SASEGT. The ends were cut back, 7 bases at V and 7 bases at J, with 4 bases in the middle.

The V gene is TRBV12-3 or TRBV12-4, the J gene TRBJ2-7; 10 bases align to TRBD1. CDR3 length equals 16 residues. Germline trimming cut 3 bases from V and 5 bases from J; bases unmatched to any gene: 10. The chain's CDR3 is CASSFGTGERSHEQYF. The CDR3, as DNA: TGTGCCAGCAGTTTCGGGACAGGGGAACGGTCCCACGAGCAGTACTTC.

This clonotype turned up a few times. V is TRBV20-1 and J is TRBJ1-1; 10 positions agree with TRBD1. Germline values: CDR1 DFQATT, CDR2 SNEGSKA (reference sequence). V was pared by 6 bases and J by 6 bases, with 10 bases of the junction left unmatched. The CDR3 has 14 amino acids. The CDR3 here is CSALAGTGEAEAFF. For the CDR3, the DNA is TGCAGTGCCCTGGCCGGGACAGGGGAGGCTGAAGCTTTCTTT.

The chain has TRBV4-3 and TRBJ1-1; D perhaps matches TRBD1 (6 bases). Germline V gives CDR1 LGHNA, CDR2 YSLEER. V was pared by 4 bases and J by 0 bases, with 21 bases between. The CDR3 spans 18 residues. In DNA form, the CDR3 reads TGCGCCAGCAGCCCACAGGGCAGACTAGGGGTAATGAACACTGAAGCTTTCTTT. Translation gives CASSPQGRLGVMNTEAFF.

This clonotype turned up a few times. The chain joins TRBV13 to TRBJ2-7, with no clear D. This CDR3 has 11 residues. V lost 6 bases to trimming and J lost 6 bases, with 9 bases between them. The V gene's germline CDR1 is PRHDT and CDR2 FYEKMQ (reference sequence). CDR3 coding DNA: TGTGCCAGCAGTTTACGAGCCGAGCAGTACTTC. This encodes CASSLRAEQYF.

There are a few counts of this clonotype. The rearrangement joins TRBV15 to TRBJ2-7; TRBD1 agrees at 9 bases. This CDR3 is 14 amino acids long. The J segment lost 4 bases and the V segment lost 0 bases, leaving 1 base of the junction unmatched. Germline V lookup: CDR1 LNHNV, CDR2 YYDKDF (reference sequence). This CDR3 is CATSREQGAYEQYF. The CDR3 region has the DNA TGTGCCACCAGCAGAGAACAGGGGGCGTACGAGCAGTACTTC. The full variable domain, completed using reference TRBV15 and TRBJ2-7, is DAMVIQNPRYQVTQFGKPVTLSCSQTLNHNVMYWYQQKSSQAPKLLFHYYDKDFNNEADTPDNFQSRRPNTSFCFLDIRSPGLGDTAMYLCATSREQGAYEQYFGPGTRLTVT.